A selection of T cell receptor beta chains follows, all from one sample in a study of early T cells in non-severe SARS-CoV-2 infection. TCRdb ran MiXCR on the 5' RACE reads and lists one entry per CDR3 protein. Found here are tens of thousands of distinct CDR3 sequences, about 4.3% of them singletons; the top ten hold less than 20%. Sequencing input: whole blood. The receptors were sampled from an adult who was a healthcare worker with PCR-confirmed SARS-CoV-2 infection or an uninfected control (not recorded which). CDR3s include the opening cysteine and the closing phenylalanine or tryptophan. The order of the fields is V gene, clone size, J gene, D gene, CDR3 protein, CDR3 DNA. The D gene is left open where the match is weak. The size entry is marked missing in some rows and otherwise reads once, few, many or a size class.

V gene: TRBV7-8
clone size: many
J gene: TRBJ2-3
D gene: TRBD1
CDR3 protein: CASSLVTGASTDTQYF
CDR3 DNA: TGTGCCAGCAGCTTAGTTACAGGGGCCAGCACAGATACGCAGTATTTT

V gene: TRBV24-1
clone size: few
J gene: TRBJ2-6
D gene: TRBD1
CDR3 protein: CATRRTGNPSGANVLTF
CDR3 DNA: TGTGCCACCAGAAGGACAGGGAATCCGTCTGGGGCCAACGTCCTGACTTTC

V gene: TRBV18
clone size: few
J gene: TRBJ2-3
D gene: TRBD2
CDR3 protein: CASSPASGGEDTQYF
CDR3 DNA: TGTGCCAGCTCACCCGCTAGCGGGGGAGAAGATACGCAGTATTTT

V gene: TRBV5-5
clone size: NA
J gene: TRBJ2-2
D gene: NA
CDR3 protein: CASSLVVGELFF
CDR3 DNA: TGTGCCAGCAGCCTAGTGGTCGGGGAGCTGTTTTTT

V gene: TRBV12-3/TRBV12-4
clone size: many
J gene: TRBJ2-7
D gene: TRBD2
CDR3 protein: CASSLPTSGGPYEQYF
CDR3 DNA: TGTGCCAGCAGTTTACCGACTAGCGGGGGACCTTACGAGCAGTACTTC

V gene: TRBV6-2/TRBV6-3
clone size: many
J gene: TRBJ1-5
D gene: NA
CDR3 protein: CASSTGTLREPQHF
CDR3 DNA: TGTGCCAGCAGTACGGGCACATTGAGGGAGCCCCAGCATTTT

V gene: TRBV3-1
clone size: NA
J gene: TRBJ1-1
D gene: NA
CDR3 protein: CASSPMTISEAFF
CDR3 DNA: TGTGCCAGCAGCCCCATGACAATCTCAGAAGCTTTCTTT

V gene: TRBV10-3
clone size: many
J gene: TRBJ2-5
D gene: NA
CDR3 protein: CAISESNKQETQYF
CDR3 DNA: TGTGCCATCAGTGAGTCGAACAAACAAGAGACCCAGTACTTC

V gene: TRBV5-1
clone size: NA
J gene: TRBJ2-5
D gene: TRBD2
CDR3 protein: CASNGLAGETQYF
CDR3 DNA: TGCGCCAGCAACGGTCTAGCGGGCGAGACCCAGTACTTC

V gene: TRBV29-1
clone size: few
J gene: TRBJ1-2
D gene: TRBD1
CDR3 protein: CSALGQINYGYTF
CDR3 DNA: TGCAGCGCCTTGGGACAGATTAACTATGGCTACACCTTC

V gene: TRBV24-1
clone size: few
J gene: TRBJ1-2
D gene: TRBD1
CDR3 protein: CATSDYRDRVRGYTF
CDR3 DNA: TGTGCCACCAGTGACTACCGGGACAGGGTACGCGGCTACACCTTC

V gene: TRBV7-6
clone size: medium-sized
J gene: TRBJ2-7
D gene: NA
CDR3 protein: CASSLRLNYEQYF
CDR3 DNA: TGTGCCAGCAGCTTACGACTGAACTACGAGCAGTACTTC

V gene: TRBV7-9
clone size: many
J gene: TRBJ2-5
D gene: NA
CDR3 protein: CASSLLVQETQYF
CDR3 DNA: TGTGCCAGCAGCTTGCTCGTCCAAGAGACCCAGTACTTC

V gene: TRBV10-1
clone size: many
J gene: TRBJ2-5
D gene: TRBD1
CDR3 protein: CASSERQGILQETQYF
CDR3 DNA: TGCGCCAGCAGTGAGAGACAGGGTATCCTCCAAGAGACCCAGTACTTC

V gene: TRBV6-5
clone size: many
J gene: TRBJ2-2
D gene: TRBD1
CDR3 protein: CASSLTGANTGELFF
CDR3 DNA: TGTGCCAGCAGTCTGACAGGGGCGAACACCGGGGAGCTGTTTTTT

V gene: TRBV13
clone size: NA
J gene: TRBJ2-7
D gene: NA
CDR3 protein: CASSPQASTAYEQYF
CDR3 DNA: TGTGCCAGCAGCCCCCAAGCGAGTACAGCCTACGAGCAGTACTTC

V gene: TRBV20-1
clone size: many
J gene: TRBJ2-1
D gene: NA
CDR3 protein: CSARDPWDTYNEQFF
CDR3 DNA: TGCAGTGCTAGAGATCCTTGGGACACCTACAATGAGCAGTTCTTC

V gene: TRBV6-2/TRBV6-3
clone size: few
J gene: TRBJ2-5
D gene: NA
CDR3 protein: CASSLLVATQYF
CDR3 DNA: TGTGCCAGCAGCCTCCTTGTTGCGACCCAGTACTTC

V gene: TRBV7-9
clone size: many
J gene: TRBJ2-1
D gene: TRBD1
CDR3 protein: CASSKETGANEQFF
CDR3 DNA: TGTGCCAGCAGCAAAGAAACAGGGGCCAATGAGCAGTTCTTC

V gene: TRBV7-3
clone size: many
J gene: TRBJ2-6
D gene: NA
CDR3 protein: CASSLQSSGANVLTF
CDR3 DNA: TGTGCCAGCAGCTTACAGTCCTCTGGGGCCAACGTCCTGACTTTC

V gene: TRBV10-3
clone size: NA
J gene: TRBJ1-6
D gene: NA
CDR3 protein: CAISESRHANNSPLHF
CDR3 DNA: TGTGCCATCAGTGAGTCCCGACACGCAAATAATTCACCCCTCCACTTT

V gene: TRBV6-6
clone size: many
J gene: TRBJ2-3
D gene: NA
CDR3 protein: CASSQTAPTDTQYF
CDR3 DNA: TGTGCCAGCAGCCAGACAGCACCCACAGATACGCAGTATTTT

V gene: TRBV20-1
clone size: few
J gene: TRBJ1-5
D gene: TRBD1
CDR3 protein: CSAREGRGGSNQPQHF
CDR3 DNA: TGCAGTGCTAGAGAAGGCAGGGGGGGAAGCAATCAGCCCCAGCATTTT

V gene: TRBV5-1
clone size: many
J gene: TRBJ1-4
D gene: NA
CDR3 protein: CASSLAPQGGGEKLFF
CDR3 DNA: TGCGCCAGCAGCTTAGCCCCACAGGGAGGTGGTGAAAAACTGTTTTTT

V gene: TRBV11-3
clone size: many
J gene: TRBJ2-3
D gene: NA
CDR3 protein: CASSGGFADTQYF
CDR3 DNA: TGTGCCAGCAGCGGGGGATTTGCAGATACGCAGTATTTT

V gene: TRBV7-6
clone size: few
J gene: TRBJ1-2
D gene: TRBD1
CDR3 protein: CASSPGGNGYTF
CDR3 DNA: TGTGCCAGCAGCCCAGGGGGGAATGGCTACACCTTC

V gene: TRBV5-6
clone size: NA
J gene: TRBJ1-5
D gene: NA
CDR3 protein: CASSLANQPQHF
CDR3 DNA: TGTGCCAGCAGCTTGGCCAATCAGCCCCAGCATTTT

V gene: TRBV6-2/TRBV6-3
clone size: many
J gene: TRBJ1-1
D gene: NA
CDR3 protein: CASSYSIGRRTEAFF
CDR3 DNA: TGTGCCAGCAGTTACTCGATCGGACGGCGCACTGAAGCTTTCTTT

V gene: TRBV3-1
clone size: many
J gene: TRBJ1-1
D gene: NA
CDR3 protein: CASGGLQNTEAFF
CDR3 DNA: TGTGCCAGCGGGGGACTCCAAAACACTGAAGCTTTCTTT

V gene: TRBV20-1
clone size: medium-sized
J gene: TRBJ1-6
D gene: TRBD1
CDR3 protein: CSARVYGQGGGSPLHF
CDR3 DNA: TGCAGTGCTAGAGTTTATGGACAGGGGGGCGGTTCACCCCTCCACTTT

V gene: TRBV10-2
clone size: NA
J gene: TRBJ1-2
D gene: NA
CDR3 protein: CASSESGSRGYTF
CDR3 DNA: TGCGCCAGCAGTGAGTCGGGGAGTCGGGGCTACACCTTC

V gene: TRBV7-2
clone size: many
J gene: TRBJ2-2
D gene: NA
CDR3 protein: CASSSSFGARGTGELFF
CDR3 DNA: TGTGCCAGCAGCTCCAGCTTTGGGGCCCGAGGGACCGGGGAGCTGTTTTTT

V gene: TRBV7-2
clone size: many
J gene: TRBJ1-4
D gene: NA
CDR3 protein: CASSSVVGEKLFF
CDR3 DNA: TGTGCCAGCAGCTCCGTGGTGGGAGAAAAACTGTTTTTT

V gene: TRBV20-1
clone size: many
J gene: TRBJ2-1
D gene: NA
CDR3 protein: CSATQGGDFNEQFF
CDR3 DNA: TGCAGTGCTACGCAGGGTGGGGATTTCAATGAGCAGTTCTTC

V gene: TRBV6-5
clone size: NA
J gene: TRBJ2-1
D gene: NA
CDR3 protein: CASRDRRVSEQFF
CDR3 DNA: TGTGCCAGCAGGGACCGAAGGGTGAGTGAGCAGTTCTTC

V gene: TRBV7-2
clone size: many
J gene: TRBJ2-3
D gene: TRBD2
CDR3 protein: CASSREPAGGTQYF
CDR3 DNA: TGTGCCAGCAGCAGGGAGCCAGCGGGGGGGACGCAGTATTTT

V gene: TRBV6-5
clone size: many
J gene: TRBJ1-3
D gene: NA
CDR3 protein: CASSPGRPQAGNTIYF
CDR3 DNA: TGTGCCAGCAGTCCCGGCAGACCACAAGCTGGAAACACCATATATTTT

V gene: TRBV28
clone size: many
J gene: TRBJ2-5
D gene: NA
CDR3 protein: CASSAAGAGEETQYF
CDR3 DNA: TGTGCCAGCAGTGCAGCCGGGGCCGGAGAGGAGACCCAGTACTTC

V gene: TRBV11-2
clone size: many
J gene: TRBJ2-2
D gene: TRBD1
CDR3 protein: CASSLGTGRNGELFF
CDR3 DNA: TGTGCCAGCAGCCTTGGGACAGGGAGGAACGGGGAGCTGTTTTTT

V gene: TRBV9
clone size: many
J gene: TRBJ2-3
D gene: NA
CDR3 protein: CASSLEPPIDTQYF
CDR3 DNA: TGTGCCAGCAGCCTCGAACCCCCCATCGATACGCAGTATTTT

V gene: TRBV7-2
clone size: NA
J gene: TRBJ1-6
D gene: NA
CDR3 protein: CASSLTARLNSPLHF
CDR3 DNA: TGTGCCAGCAGCTTAACGGCACGACTAAATTCACCCCTCCACTTT

V gene: TRBV5-4
clone size: many
J gene: TRBJ2-3
D gene: NA
CDR3 protein: CASSLGLEADTQYF
CDR3 DNA: TGTGCCAGCAGCTTAGGGCTAGAGGCAGATACGCAGTATTTT

V gene: TRBV3-1
clone size: many
J gene: TRBJ1-5
D gene: TRBD1
CDR3 protein: CASSQRGQANQPQHF
CDR3 DNA: TGTGCCAGCAGCCAACGAGGACAGGCAAATCAGCCCCAGCATTTT

V gene: TRBV16
clone size: many
J gene: TRBJ2-5
D gene: NA
CDR3 protein: CASSQYREETQYF
CDR3 DNA: TGTGCCAGCAGCCAATACAGGGAAGAGACCCAGTACTTC

V gene: TRBV6-4
clone size: many
J gene: TRBJ2-1
D gene: NA
CDR3 protein: CASSEGQQGDEQFF
CDR3 DNA: TGTGCCAGCAGTGAGGGGCAACAGGGCGATGAGCAGTTCTTC

V gene: TRBV5-1
clone size: many
J gene: TRBJ2-5
D gene: TRBD1
CDR3 protein: CASSLEGQGAQETQYF
CDR3 DNA: TGCGCCAGCAGCTTGGAGGGACAGGGGGCCCAAGAGACCCAGTACTTC

V gene: TRBV30
clone size: many
J gene: TRBJ2-5
D gene: TRBD2
CDR3 protein: CASAGGGRETQYF
CDR3 DNA: TGTGCCTCAGCGGGAGGGGGAAGAGAGACCCAGTACTTC

V gene: TRBV5-8
clone size: NA
J gene: TRBJ2-4
D gene: TRBD1
CDR3 protein: CASREHRGQNIQYF
CDR3 DNA: TGTGCCAGCAGAGAGCACAGGGGCCAAAACATTCAGTACTTC